This TCR beta chain was recovered during a study of blood T cell repertoires in COVID-19. Overall study: Acute-phase and convalescent COVID-19 samples originated in the United States, Italy and Spain. PBMCs, B-cell-depleted T cells, or T cells provided the cDNA or gDNA that made up the material.

The authors' processing: The assay estimated nucleated cells by amplifying reference gene primers. Sequencing used immunoSEQ multiplex PCR; TCRdb keeps in-frame clones, though not all of them. That table supplies the V and J calls and clone size; D and trimming were determined from the DNA. The sample contains roughly 200,000 clones, about 87% of which appear only once. The clonotype was recovered from a man in his 60s with acute or convalescent COVID-19. Material: peripheral blood.

The CDR3 DNA follows: TGTGCCAGCAGCCCAGGGTTAGCAAACACTGAAGCTTTCTTT. As protein: CASSPGLANTEAFF. This sequence joins TRBV6-5 and TRBJ1-1; D possibly corresponds to TRBD1 (5 bases). Germline loops: CDR1 MNHEY, CDR2 SVGAGI. V was pared by 6 bases and J by 2 bases, with 13 bases between. This CDR3 comprises 14 residues.